The 15 T cell receptor beta chains in this list originate from one sample, sequenced in a study of Ad26.COV2.S vaccination and SARS-CoV-2 variants. The sample's treatment: approximately 18 received Ad26.COV2.S at low or high dose, single or two shots; 5 received placebo; per-sample allocation not given. After the first vaccine or placebo injection, samples were drawn on day 63. Assay: immunoSEQ multiplex PCR; the TCRdb copy retains only in-frame clones and omits some. Among a few hundred thousand clones listed, more than 75% were seen once. Sequences were derived from peripheral blood, sampled in a trial of Ad26.COV2.S vaccine versus placebo. The receptors here all came from a person aged 18-60 years who received the Ad26.COV2.S COVID-19 vaccine or a placebo.

The chain combines TRBV15 with TRBJ1-2, with a weak D call TRBD1 (5 bases). V lost 0 bases, J lost 7 bases, and 15 bases lay in between. CDR1 and CDR2 (germline): LNHNV, YYDKDF (reference sequence). CDR3 length: 15 residues. As DNA, the CDR3 is TGTGCCACCAGCAGAGATTCTTCCCAGGGTAGTGGCTACACCTTC. Translating gives CATSRDSSQGSGYTF. Filled out from reference TRBV15 and TRBJ1-2, the complete variable domain reads DAMVIQNPRYQVTQFGKPVTLSCSQTLNHNVMYWYQQKSSQAPKLLFHYYDKDFNNEADTPDNFQSRRPNTSFCFLDIRSPGLGDTAMYLCATSRDSSQGSGYTFGSGTRLTVV.

The chain carries TRBV6-5 and TRBJ2-5; no definite D call. Between the trimmed V and J ends, which lost 4 bases and 1 base, there was a span of 10 bases. This CDR3 region has 14 residues. CDR1 is MNHEY, CDR2 SVGAGI, per germline. CDR3 bases: TGTGCCAGCAGTTCGGCCAGCCTCCAAGAGACCCAGTACTTC. This encodes CASSSASLQETQYF.

This clone was observed a few times. The chain couples TRBV12-5 to TRBJ2-3; D uncertain. The CDR3 contains 14 residues. V gave up 2 bases and J gave up 1 base, with 7 bases separating them. Germline V gene sequence: CDR1 LGHNT, CDR2 FRNRAP. CDR3 protein: CASGLMTRTDTQYF. The DNA of the CDR3 is TGTGCTAGTGGTTTGATGACTCGCACAGATACGCAGTATTTT.

This clone has more than one count but fewer than ten. V gene TRBV11-3 combines with J gene TRBJ2-2, with 7 bases aligning to TRBD2. This CDR3 contains 17 residues. The V and J ends lost 4 bases and 2 bases, in that order; junction bases with no gene match: 10. Per the germline V gene, CDR1 is SGHNT and CDR2 is YENEEA. CDR3 protein: CASSSGRRLENTGELFF. DNA of the CDR3: TGTGCCAGCAGCTCCGGGAGGAGGCTCGAAAACACCGGGGAGCTGTTTTTT.

The V gene is TRBV4-2, the J gene TRBJ2-2, with D possibly TRBD2 on 7 matching bases. The CDR3 runs to 15 residues. The germline V and J ends were trimmed by 4 bases and 7 bases, with 16 bases remaining between them. Germline V lookup: CDR1 LGHNA, CDR2 YNFKEQ. The CDR3 reads CASSLVGGANGELFF. Here the CDR3 DNA reads TGTGCCAGCAGCCTTGTAGGGGGGGCTAACGGGGAGCTGTTTTTT.

V is TRBV29-1 and J is TRBJ1-1; 7 bases are shared with TRBD1. J was trimmed by 4 bases and V by 4 bases; bases with no gene match: 6. The CDR3 runs to 13 residues. CDR1 is SQVTM and CDR2 is ANQGSEA in the germline V gene. The CDR3 nucleotides are TGCAGCGTTGTGACAGGGCAAGGCACTGAAGCTTTCTTT. It encodes CSVVTGQGTEAFF.

The chain combines TRBV7-9 with TRBJ2-3; the D is unclear. This CDR3 has 13 amino acids. V gave up 5 bases and J gave up 0 bases, with 6 bases separating them. The germline gives CDR1 SEHNR, CDR2 FQNEAQ (reference sequence). The CDR3 spells CASSPSSTDTQYF. The CDR3 nucleotides read TGTGCCAGCAGCCCCTCTAGCACAGATACGCAGTATTTT.

This CDR3 is CASSQVSNEKLFF. The CDR3 DNA reads as TGCGCCAGCAGCCAAGTCTCCAATGAAAAACTGTTTTTT. The rearrangement joins TRBV4-3 to TRBJ1-4, with unresolved D. Germline V lookup: CDR1 LGHNA, CDR2 YSLEER. The CDR3 consists of 13 residues. Trimming removed 1 base at V and 5 bases at J, with 5 bases between.

The table lists this clone with a count of one. J is TRBJ2-1 and V is TRBV27; D gene unclear. Germline CDR1 and CDR2: MNHEY and SMNVEV (reference sequence). This CDR3 contains 11 residues. V was cut by 5 bases and J by 8 bases, with 7 bases left in between. The CDR3, as DNA: TGTGCCAGCAGTGGGTTTCATGAGCAGTTCTTC. This encodes CASSGFHEQFF.

The chain joins TRBV5-1 to TRBJ1-3; D not certain. The CDR3 extends over 17 amino acids. Deletions cut 4 bases from V and 0 bases from J, with 17 bases between. Germline values: CDR1 SGHRS, CDR2 YFSETQ. CDR3 amino acids: CASSPSQQPSSGNTIYF. Here the CDR3 DNA reads TGCGCCAGCAGCCCAAGTCAACAGCCGAGCTCTGGAAACACCATATATTTT.

The gene calls are TRBV5-1 and TRBJ2-1; 10 nucleotides line up with TRBD2. The CDR3 is 15 residues long. Germline V gene sequence: CDR1 SGHRS, CDR2 YFSETQ. The V gene end was trimmed by 9 bases and the J gene end by 8 bases; junction bases not matched to a gene: 14. CDR3 region: CATAPQRGGVDEQFF. The CDR3 region has the DNA TGCGCCACCGCCCCCCAGCGGGGGGGTGTCGATGAGCAGTTCTTC.

The chain joins TRBV11-3 to TRBJ2-7; a possible D gene is TRBD1 (5 bases). CDR3 length: 13 amino acids. V was cut by 1 base and J by 1 base, with 5 bases left in between. Germline CDR1 and CDR2: SGHNT and YENEEA. The CDR3 here is CASSLAGSYEQYF. The CDR3 DNA is TGTGCCAGCAGCTTAGCAGGGTCCTACGAGCAGTACTTC.

V usage is TRBV7-6 and J usage is TRBJ1-1, with 7 bases that match TRBD1. V gave up 5 bases and J gave up 8 bases; unmatched junction bases: 2. There are 11 residues in the CDR3. Germline V gene data show CDR1 as SGHVS and CDR2 as FNYEAQ. The CDR3 DNA sequence: TGTGCCAGCAGCCTGGGACAGGAAGCTTTCTTT. Encoded protein: CASSLGQEAFF.

This chain joins TRBV5-1 and TRBJ2-7; D gene uncertain. The CDR3 sequence is 14 residues long. V was shortened by 2 bases and J by 6 bases, with 15 bases between the two germline ends. Germline V lookup: CDR1 SGHRS, CDR2 YFSETQ. The CDR3 sequence: CASSLAGSGSEQYF. The CDR3 DNA reads TGCGCCAGCAGCTTAGCAGGATCTGGTTCCGAGCAGTACTTC.

This chain joins TRBV5-1 and TRBJ2-1; no reliable D call. The CDR3 is 15 amino acids. From germline, CDR1 is SGHRS and CDR2 YFSETQ. The V end was cut by 1 base, the J end by 0 bases, with 8 bases between. Written as DNA, the CDR3 is TGCGCCAGCAGCTTGAAGACAAGCTCCTACAATGAGCAGTTCTTC. Translation: CASSLKTSSYNEQFF.